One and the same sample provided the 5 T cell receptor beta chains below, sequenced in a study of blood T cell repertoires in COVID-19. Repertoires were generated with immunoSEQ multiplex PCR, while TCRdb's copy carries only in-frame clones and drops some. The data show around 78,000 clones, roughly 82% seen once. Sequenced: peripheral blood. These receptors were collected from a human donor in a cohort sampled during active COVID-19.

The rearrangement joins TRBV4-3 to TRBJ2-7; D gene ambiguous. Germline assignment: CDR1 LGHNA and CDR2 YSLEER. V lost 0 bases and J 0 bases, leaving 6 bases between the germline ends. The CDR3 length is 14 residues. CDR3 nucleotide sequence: TGCGCCAGCAGCCAAGAGAGGTACTCCTACGAGCAGTACTTC. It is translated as CASSQERYSYEQYF.

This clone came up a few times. The CDR3 coding sequence is TGTGCCAGCAGCACAGGGACCGTTGGGTACACTGAAGCTTTCTTT. It specifies CASSTGTVGYTEAFF. This rearrangement joins TRBV4-2 to TRBJ1-1, with D tentatively TRBD1 (6 bases). V was clipped by 5 bases and J by 3 bases, with 16 bases between them. CDR1 is LGHNA, CDR2 YNFKEQ, per germline. The CDR3 totals 15 residues.

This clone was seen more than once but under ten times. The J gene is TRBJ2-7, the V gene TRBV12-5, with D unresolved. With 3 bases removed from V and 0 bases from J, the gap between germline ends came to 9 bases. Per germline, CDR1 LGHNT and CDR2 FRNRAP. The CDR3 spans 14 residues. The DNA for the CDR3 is TGTGCTAGTGGTTTATGGCAGGCCTCCTACGAGCAGTACTTC. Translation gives CASGLWQASYEQYF.

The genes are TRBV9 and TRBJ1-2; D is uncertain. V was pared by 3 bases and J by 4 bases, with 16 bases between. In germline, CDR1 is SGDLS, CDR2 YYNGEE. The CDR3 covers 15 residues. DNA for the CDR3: TGTGCCAGCAGCGCCGCTCGAGGGCAGACCTATGGCTACACCTTC. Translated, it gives CASSAARGQTYGYTF.

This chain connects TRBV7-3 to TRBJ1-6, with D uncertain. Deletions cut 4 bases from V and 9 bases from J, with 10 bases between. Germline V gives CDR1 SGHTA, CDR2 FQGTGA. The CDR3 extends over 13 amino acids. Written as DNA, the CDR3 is TGTGCCAGCAGCTCTTCTCTTATTTCACCCCTCCACTTT. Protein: CASSSSLISPLHF.